The entry below gives a single T cell receptor beta chain sequence along with its context. This entry belongs to a study of blood T cell repertoires in COVID-19. Some clones are missing from TCRdb's copy, which holds only in-frame ones; the method was immunoSEQ multiplex PCR. The data hold about 74,000 clones, with approximately 84% observed a single time. With 1 base removed from V and 2 bases from J, the gap between germline ends came to 7 bases. Germline lookup yields CDR1 KGHSH and CDR2 LQKENI. CDR3 length equals 14 residues. The clonotype originates from a man between 65 and 85 years old with acute or convalescent COVID-19. Sequencing was carried out using peripheral blood. The J gene is TRBJ2-3, the V gene TRBV18; D is unresolved. CDR3 sequence reads: CASSPLPITDTQYF. Here the CDR3 DNA reads TGTGCCAGCTCACCACTCCCCATCACAGATACGCAGTATTTT.